This T cell receptor (beta chain) emerged from a study of blood T cell repertoires in COVID-19. Background on the study: The origin of the acute and convalescent COVID-19 samples was the United States, Italy and Spain. Sample material is recorded as cDNA or gDNA derived from T cells, B-cell-depleted T cells, or PBMCs.

CDR3 length equals 14 residues. Germline V gene lookup returns CDR1 MGHDK and CDR2 SYGVNS. Between the trimmed V and J ends, which lost 3 bases and 4 bases, there was a span of 9 bases. In the study's own analysis: Reference gene primer amplification gave estimated nucleated cell counts. The repertoire was sequenced with immunoSEQ multiplex PCR; TCRdb's copy has only in-frame clones and lacks some. V, J and clone size reflect that table, while D and trimming were determined from the DNA. The data contain tens of thousands of clones, more than 75% of them singletons. The clonotype originates from a man aged 45 to 65 with active or convalescent COVID-19. Sequencing was done on a sample of peripheral blood. This chain links TRBV25-1 with TRBJ2-2, with a tentative D call TRBD1 (6 bases). The CDR3 region is CASSDGQTTGELFF. CDR3 sequence (DNA): TGTGCCAGCAGTGACGGACAGACCACCGGGGAGCTGTTTTTT.